This T cell receptor (beta chain) was captured in a study of blood T cell repertoires in COVID-19. Study background: Acute and convalescent COVID-19 samples came from the United States, Italy and Spain. PBMCs, B-cell-depleted T cells, or T cells provided the cDNA or gDNA that made up the material.

The J segment lost 7 bases and the V segment lost 6 bases, leaving 11 bases of the junction unmatched. There are 13 residues in the CDR3. CDR1 is SQVTM, CDR2 ANQGSEA, per germline. Original data processing: Counts of nucleated cells, estimated from reference gene primer amplification, were obtained. TCRdb keeps only in-frame clones here, not all; method: immunoSEQ multiplex PCR. The V and J calls and clone size are taken from that table; D and trimming were inferred from the DNA. The data contain 250,000 to 300,000 clones, about 85% of them seen just once; the ten biggest clones take up approximately 4%.

The TCR was taken from a man younger than 35 with active or convalescent COVID-19. The chain recombines TRBV29-1 with TRBJ1-1, with 7 bases lining up with TRBD1. Material: peripheral blood. This CDR3 reads CSVGRGLGDEAFF. DNA of the CDR3: TGCAGCGTAGGAAGGGGGCTCGGTGATGAAGCTTTCTTT.